This is a list of T cell receptor beta chains from one sample in a study of blood T cell repertoires in COVID-19. Only in-frame clones appear in the TCRdb table, and some are missing; sequencing was by immunoSEQ multiplex PCR. The data show 120,000 to 150,000 clones, with more than 60% seen just once and 16% held by the top ten. Sequencing was carried out using peripheral blood. Receptors were obtained from a man aged 50 or older with acute or convalescent COVID-19. The CDR3 runs from the conserved cysteine through the conserved F or W. Fields, in order: J gene, D gene, clone size, V gene, CDR3 protein, CDR3 DNA. The D gene is left open where the match is weak. Not all rows give a size; the values are once, few, many and, for expanded clones, a class.

TRBJ1-6 | TRBD1 | . | TRBV7-2 | CASCRDRGESPLHF | TGTGCCAGCTGTCGGGACAGGGGCGAATCACCCCTCCACTTT
TRBJ1-6 | TRBD1 | once | TRBV27 | CASSLSILDRAKYNSPLHF | TGTGCCAGCAGTTTATCGATACTGGACAGGGCAAAGTATAATTCACCCCTCCACTTT
TRBJ2-4 | TRBD1 | . | TRBV5-1 | CASSTTGGVKNIQYF | TGCGCCAGCAGTACGACAGGGGGGGTCAAAAACATTCAGTACTTC
TRBJ2-1 | . | once | TRBV7-6 | CASSLVGAGKDEQFF | TGTGCCAGCAGCTTAGTAGGGGCAGGGAAGGATGAGCAGTTCTTC
TRBJ2-1 | TRBD2 | once | TRBV7-6 | CASSLAGGTYNEQFF | TGTGCCAGCAGCTTAGCGGGGGGGACCTACAATGAGCAGTTCTTC
TRBJ2-2 | . | . | TRBV9 | CASSVWPGIRRNTGELFF | TGTGCCAGCAGCGTATGGCCGGGGATCCGACGGAACACCGGGGAGCTGTTTTTT
TRBJ2-2 | . | . | TRBV30 | CAWSVRMIGQANTGELFF | TGTGCCTGGAGTGTACGGATGATCGGCCAGGCGAACACCGGGGAGCTGTTTTTT
TRBJ2-5 | TRBD1 | . | TRBV7-9 | CASSQTSGTGGQETQYF | TGTGCCAGCAGCCAAACGTCCGGGACAGGGGGGCAAGAGACCCAGTACTTC
TRBJ2-1 | . | . | TRBV19 | CASSIVQSNEQFF | TGTGCCAGTAGTATCGTCCAGTCCAATGAGCAGTTCTTC
TRBJ1-2 | TRBD1 | . | TRBV5-1 | CASSPRTGAGDGYTF | TGCGCCAGCAGCCCTCGGACAGGGGCAGGTGATGGCTACACCTTC
TRBJ1-2 | TRBD1 | . | TRBV28 | CATLPTGGAGGYTF | TGTGCCACCCTGCCGACAGGGGGCGCGGGTGGCTACACCTTC
TRBJ1-6 | . | once | TRBV12-3/TRBV12-4 | CASRWRGSPLHF | TGTGCCAGCAGGTGGCGGGGGTCACCCCTCCACTTT
TRBJ1-4 | . | . | TRBV5-6 | CASSHVITREKLFF | TGTGCCAGCAGCCACGTTATCACCCGGGAAAAACTGTTTTTT
TRBJ2-4 | . | . | TRBV5-1 | CASSPRAPLAKNIQYF | TGCGCCAGCAGCCCCAGGGCCCCTCTAGCCAAAAACATTCAGTACTTC
TRBJ1-5 | TRBD1 | . | TRBV27 | CASRRTGGNQPQHF | TGTGCCAGCAGACGGACAGGGGGGAATCAGCCCCAGCATTTT
TRBJ1-1 | . | . | TRBV19 | CASSIDRWGGEAFF | TGTGCCAGTAGTATAGATCGTTGGGGAGGTGAAGCTTTCTTT
TRBJ1-2 | . | . | TRBV29-1 | CSVESRNYGYTF | TGCAGCGTCGAGAGCCGTAACTATGGCTACACCTTC
TRBJ2-4 | . | . | TRBV24-1 | CATSSTVAKNIQYF | TGTGCCACCAGTTCCACAGTAGCCAAAAACATTCAGTACTTC
TRBJ1-4 | TRBD1 | . | TRBV7-2 | CASSLHRGEAEKLFF | TGTGCCAGCAGCTTACACAGGGGGGAGGCGGAAAAACTGTTTTTT
TRBJ2-5 | TRBD2 | once | TRBV9 | CASSPGLAEETQYF | TGTGCCAGCAGCCCGGGACTAGCTGAAGAGACCCAGTACTTC
TRBJ1-1 | TRBD1 | . | TRBV6-1 | CASSDNRGTEAFF | TGTGCCAGCAGTGATAACAGGGGCACTGAAGCTTTCTTT
TRBJ2-5 | . | . | TRBV12-5 | CASGLRGSETQYF | TGTGCTAGTGGTTTAAGGGGGTCGGAGACCCAGTACTTC
TRBJ2-3 | TRBD2 | . | TRBV15 | CATSRGRGSTDTQYF | TGTGCCACCAGCAGGGGGAGGGGAAGCACAGATACGCAGTATTTT
TRBJ2-1 | . | . | TRBV27 | CASSLSWEGVSYNEQFF | TGTGCCAGCAGTTTATCCTGGGAGGGGGTGTCCTACAATGAGCAGTTCTTC
TRBJ2-3 | . | . | TRBV19 | CASSQQGGAQGTQYF | TGTGCCAGTAGTCAGCAAGGGGGGGCCCAAGGTACGCAGTATTTT
TRBJ2-1 | . | . | TRBV29-1 | CSVEGALGSYNEQFF | TGCAGCGTTGAGGGGGCGCTTGGCTCCTACAATGAGCAGTTCTTC
TRBJ1-4 | TRBD1 | . | TRBV28 | CASKGTAVLEKLFF | TGTGCCAGCAAGGGGACAGCCGTCCTTGAAAAACTGTTTTTT
TRBJ2-3 | TRBD2 | . | TRBV27 | CASQPGLAGLADTQYF | TGTGCCAGCCAACCGGGACTAGCGGGGCTCGCGGATACGCAGTATTTT
TRBJ1-1 | . | . | TRBV2 | CASSPTGYEAFF | TGTGCCAGCAGTCCAACGGGGTATGAAGCTTTCTTT
TRBJ1-2 | TRBD1 | . | TRBV7-9 | CASSSTGIGGYTF | TGTGCCAGCAGCTCGACAGGGATCGGTGGCTACACCTTC
TRBJ1-3 | TRBD1 | . | TRBV24-1 | CATSDPQGADTIYF | TGTGCCACCAGTGACCCACAGGGGGCGGACACCATATATTTT
TRBJ2-5 | . | many | TRBV7-9 | CASSRVQETQYF | TGTGCCAGCAGCAGGGTCCAGGAGACCCAGTACTTC
TRBJ2-3 | TRBD1 | . | TRBV7-9 | CASSFGQGEIDTQYF | TGTGCCAGCAGCTTCGGACAGGGGGAAATAGATACGCAGTATTTT
TRBJ1-2 | TRBD1 | . | TRBV19 | CASSARTGGSYGYTF | TGTGCCAGTAGTGCCCGGACAGGGGGCAGCTATGGCTACACCTTC
TRBJ1-1 | TRBD1 | . | TRBV10-3 | CAISERDRPMNTEAFF | TGTGCCATCAGTGAGCGGGACAGGCCTATGAACACTGAAGCTTTCTTT
TRBJ1-1 | . | . | TRBV11-2 | CASSLESGGTEAFF | TGTGCCAGCAGCTTAGAATCCGGGGGCACTGAAGCTTTCTTT
TRBJ1-1 | TRBD1 | . | TRBV13 | CASSLDRGRAEAFF | TGTGCCAGCAGCTTAGACAGGGGAAGGGCTGAAGCTTTCTTT
TRBJ1-3 | TRBD1 | . | TRBV11-2 | CASSLGTGLYSGNTIYF | TGTGCCAGCAGCTTAGGGACAGGGCTTTACTCTGGAAACACCATATATTTT
TRBJ2-4 | TRBD2 | . | TRBV6-1 | CASSEASGGVAKNIQYF | TGTGCCAGCAGTGAGGCTAGCGGGGGGGTTGCCAAAAACATTCAGTACTTC
TRBJ2-3 | . | . | TRBV30 | CAWSLNAGLRGDTQYF | TGTGCCTGGAGTCTCAATGCCGGCCTTCGCGGTGATACGCAGTATTTT
TRBJ1-1 | . | . | TRBV27 | CASSLLPAGGATEAFF | TGTGCCAGCAGTTTATTACCTGCGGGGGGCGCGACTGAAGCTTTCTTT
TRBJ1-2 | . | . | TRBV19 | CASFAPGGGRNYGYTF | TGTGCCAGTTTTGCCCCGGGGGGGGGCAGGAACTATGGCTACACCTTC
TRBJ2-5 | TRBD1 | . | TRBV18 | CASSPGQVKTQYF | TGTGCCAGCTCACCGGGACAGGTAAAGACCCAGTACTTC
TRBJ2-2 | TRBD1 | . | TRBV7-6 | CASSLLGQGKNTGELFF | TGTGCCAGCAGCTTGCTGGGACAGGGGAAGAACACCGGGGAGCTGTTTTTT
TRBJ1-1 | . | . | TRBV11-2 | CASSLEQGFMNTEAFF | TGTGCCAGCAGCTTGGAACAGGGCTTTATGAACACTGAAGCTTTCTTT
TRBJ1-2 | . | . | TRBV2 | CASSESLGGYTF | TGTGCCAGCAGTGAGAGCCTCGGGGGCTACACCTTC
TRBJ2-5 | TRBD1 | . | TRBV15 | CATSRDLQGAGETQYF | TGTGCCACCAGCAGAGATCTCCAGGGGGCCGGGGAGACCCAGTACTTC
TRBJ2-1 | TRBD1 | . | TRBV11-3 | CASSKQGAFYNEQFF | TGTGCCAGCAGCAAACAGGGGGCCTTCTACAATGAGCAGTTCTTC
TRBJ2-1 | TRBD1 | . | TRBV10-2 | CATTGGWGSYNEQFF | TGCGCCACCACAGGGGGCTGGGGTTCCTACAATGAGCAGTTCTTC
TRBJ1-5 | . | . | TRBV7-2 | CASSLGWTRGSNQPQHF | TGTGCCAGCAGCTTAGGCTGGACCCGGGGAAGCAATCAGCCCCAGCATTTT
TRBJ2-5 | . | . | TRBV10-1 | CASSESGGLGETQYF | TGCGCCAGCAGTGAGTCCGGGGGGCTCGGAGAGACCCAGTACTTC
TRBJ1-1 | . | . | TRBV18 | CASSPPGGRAFF | TGTGCCAGCTCACCACCTGGAGGAAGAGCTTTCTTT
TRBJ2-1 | . | . | TRBV6-2/TRBV6-3 | CASSYSGDNEQFF | TGTGCCAGCAGTTATTCCGGGGACAATGAGCAGTTCTTC
TRBJ1-1 | . | . | TRBV3-1/TRBV3-2 | CASSPSQGLNTEAFF | TGTGCCAGCAGCCCATCTCAGGGATTGAACACTGAAGCTTTCTTT
TRBJ2-7 | . | . | TRBV25-1 | CASTANGGTYEQYF | TGTGCCAGCACTGCAAACGGCGGAACCTACGAGCAGTACTTC